This T cell receptor beta chain was documented in a study of cytomegalovirus exposure and HLA in healthy donors (dated by TCRdb to about 2017). Context from the whole study: According to a later analysis, the 110 or so validation repertoires were produced on the same platform as the approximately 600 repertoires of the first cohort. The study aimed to test whether signatures of past pathogen exposure could be identified by cataloging public T cell receptors. To predict cytomegalovirus infection status, the study combined high-throughput TCR immunosequencing, statistical association of individual TCRs with disease status, and machine learning. Besides the first cohort of under 700 subjects, a separate validation cohort made up of roughly 120 different subjects was used. Paper-wide results and their limitations: The classifier was reported to diagnose cytomegalovirus status with high specificity and sensitivity in both the original and validation cohorts. A later analysis had no HLA typing for the validation cohort, so co-occurrence there was scored across all 130 or so repertoires. A few of the identified cytomegalovirus-associated TCR beta chains were confirmed in vitro to be specific for cytomegalovirus antigens. Of the cluster scores, roughly 95% were above 0 in a later analysis, which found that TCRs clustered in the first cohort also tended to co-occur in the 130 or so validation repertoires. The study gave a list of about 160 TCR beta chains associated with cytomegalovirus. Most TCR sequences were seen in very few donors, while some public TCRs were found in many individuals. It was suggested by the authors that the approach could potentially be generalized to other disease states and immunological phenotypes.

Libraries were prepared through the immunoSEQ multiplex PCR assay. The paper's processing steps were these. A statistical classification framework was built to diagnose cytomegalovirus status from the catalog of TCR beta chain sequences. The table comes from immuneACCESS by way of TCRdb, which keeps in-frame sequences with V and J called. Part of the clones is missing from these tables; in studies checked, under half for an unresolved V gene and the rest for unknown reasons. The DNA was the basis for D and trimming; V, J and clone size are from that table. This sample has 110,000 to 150,000 clones in its table, and 94% of those were observed once. The ten biggest clones cover 1.5% to 2% of the sample. Worth noting for this clone: Its cognate antigen has yet to be identified. Nothing much larger sits one base from this clone, and base qualities are not available.

Separate from the approximately 700-subject first cohort, the validation cohort of 95 to 150 subjects was the group to which the donors belonged. Sample: PBMCs. The sequence derives from a man aged 18 to 29 in good health and CMV-seropositive.

The CDR3 is CASSPRTSGDYSYEQYF. Here is the DNA: TGTGCCAGCAGCCCGAGGACTAGCGGAGACTACTCCTACGAGCAGTACTTC. The chain links TRBV9 with TRBJ2-7; 10 bases in the junction line up with TRBD2. The CDR1 and CDR2 encoded by the germline V gene are SGDLS and YYNGEE. The CDR3 spans 17 residues, from the cysteine through the phenylalanine. Only CDR3 DNA remains: 51 bases, in frame from the first base. The junction shows trimming of 4 bases on V and 0 bases on J, and the gene matches do not reach 10 bases of it.